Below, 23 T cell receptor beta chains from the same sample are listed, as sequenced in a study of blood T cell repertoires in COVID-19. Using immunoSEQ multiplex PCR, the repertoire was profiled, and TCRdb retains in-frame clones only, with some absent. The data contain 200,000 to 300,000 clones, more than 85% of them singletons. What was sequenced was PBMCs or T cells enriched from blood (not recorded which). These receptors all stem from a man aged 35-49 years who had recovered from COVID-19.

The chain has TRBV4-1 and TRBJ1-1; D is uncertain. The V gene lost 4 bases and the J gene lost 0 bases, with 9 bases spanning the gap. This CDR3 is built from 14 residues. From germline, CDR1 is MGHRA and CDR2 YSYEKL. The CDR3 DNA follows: TGCGCCAGCAGCCCACGGCAGGTGAACACTGAAGCTTTCTTT. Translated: CASSPRQVNTEAFF.

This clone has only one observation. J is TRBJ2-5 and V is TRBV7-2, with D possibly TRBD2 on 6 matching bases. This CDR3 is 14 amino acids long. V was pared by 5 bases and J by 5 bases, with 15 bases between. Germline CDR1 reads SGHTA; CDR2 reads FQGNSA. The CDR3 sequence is CASSPRARGETQYF. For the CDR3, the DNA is TGTGCCAGCAGCCCTAGGGCACGGGGGGAGACCCAGTACTTC.

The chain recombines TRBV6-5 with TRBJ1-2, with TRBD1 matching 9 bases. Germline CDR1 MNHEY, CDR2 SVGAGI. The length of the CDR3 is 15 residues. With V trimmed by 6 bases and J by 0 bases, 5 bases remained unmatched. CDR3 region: CASRRTGDANYGYTF. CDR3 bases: TGTGCCAGCAGAAGGACAGGGGATGCTAACTATGGCTACACCTTC.

The CDR3 loop reads CASSSVGNTIYF. CDR3 nucleotide sequence: TGTGCCAGTAGTTCAGTTGGAAACACCATATATTTT. The gene calls are TRBV19 and TRBJ1-3; D uncertain. The CDR3 runs 12 residues. Trimming shortened V by 5 bases and J by 3 bases, and 5 bases separated the two germline ends. Germline CDR1 LNHDA, CDR2 SQIVND (reference sequence). The variable domain in full, completed from reference TRBV19 and TRBJ1-3, reads DGGITQSPKYLFRKEGQNVTLSCEQNLNHDAMYWYRQDPGQGLRLIYYSQIVNDFQKGDIAEGYSVSREKKESFPLTVTSAQKNPTAFYLCASSSVGNTIYFGEGSWLTVV.

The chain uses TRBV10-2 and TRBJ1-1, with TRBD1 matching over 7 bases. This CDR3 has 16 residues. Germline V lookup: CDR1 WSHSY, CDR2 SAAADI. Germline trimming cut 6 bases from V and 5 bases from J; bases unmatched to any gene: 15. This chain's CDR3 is CASSLNRRDSGTEAFF. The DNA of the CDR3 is TGCGCCAGCAGCCTTAACCGCCGGGACAGTGGGACTGAAGCTTTCTTT.

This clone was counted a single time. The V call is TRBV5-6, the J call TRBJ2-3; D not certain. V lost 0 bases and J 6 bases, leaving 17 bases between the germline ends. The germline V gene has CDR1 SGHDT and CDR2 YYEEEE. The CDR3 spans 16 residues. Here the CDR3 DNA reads TGTGCCAGCAGCTTGGCCCCAGCGCCACCGTGGGATACGCAGTATTTT. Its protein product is CASSLAPAPPWDTQYF.

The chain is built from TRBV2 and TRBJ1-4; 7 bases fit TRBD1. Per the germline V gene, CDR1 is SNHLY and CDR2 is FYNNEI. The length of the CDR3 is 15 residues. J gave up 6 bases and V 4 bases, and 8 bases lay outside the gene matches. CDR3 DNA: TGTGCCAGCAGTGCTGACAGGGCCCGGGATGAAAAACTGTTTTTT. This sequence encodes CASSADRARDEKLFF.

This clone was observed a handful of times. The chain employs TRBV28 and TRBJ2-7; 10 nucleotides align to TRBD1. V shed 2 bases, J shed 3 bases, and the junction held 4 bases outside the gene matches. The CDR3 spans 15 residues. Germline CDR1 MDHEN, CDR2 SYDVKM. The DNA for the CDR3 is TGTGCCAGCAGTTTAGTGACAGGGGGCTTCTACGAGCAGTACTTC. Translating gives CASSLVTGGFYEQYF.

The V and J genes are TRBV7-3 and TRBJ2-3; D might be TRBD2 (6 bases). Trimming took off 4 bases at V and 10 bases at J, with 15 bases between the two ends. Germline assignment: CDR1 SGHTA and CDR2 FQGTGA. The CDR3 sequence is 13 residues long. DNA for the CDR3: TGTGCCAGCAGCTCCCGTTGGGACTCACCGCAGTATTTT. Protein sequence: CASSSRWDSPQYF.

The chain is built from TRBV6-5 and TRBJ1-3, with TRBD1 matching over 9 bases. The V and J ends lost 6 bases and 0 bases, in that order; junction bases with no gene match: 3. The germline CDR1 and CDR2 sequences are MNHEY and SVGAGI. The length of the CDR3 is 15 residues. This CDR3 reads CASRGQGSSGNTIYF. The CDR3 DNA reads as TGTGCCAGCAGAGGACAGGGGAGCTCTGGAAACACCATATATTTT.

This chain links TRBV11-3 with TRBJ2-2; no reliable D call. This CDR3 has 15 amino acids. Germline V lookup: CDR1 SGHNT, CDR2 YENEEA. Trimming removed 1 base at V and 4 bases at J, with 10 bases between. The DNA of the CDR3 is TGTGCCAGCAGCTTAGGACTCGTTAGCACCGGGGAGCTGTTTTTT. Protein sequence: CASSLGLVSTGELFF. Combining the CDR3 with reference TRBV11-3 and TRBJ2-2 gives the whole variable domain EAGVVQSPRYKIIEKKQPVAFWCNPISGHNTLYWYLQNLGQGPELLIRYENEEAVDDSQLPKDRFSAERLKGVDSTLKIQPAELGDSAVYLCASSLGLVSTGELFFGEGSRLTVL.

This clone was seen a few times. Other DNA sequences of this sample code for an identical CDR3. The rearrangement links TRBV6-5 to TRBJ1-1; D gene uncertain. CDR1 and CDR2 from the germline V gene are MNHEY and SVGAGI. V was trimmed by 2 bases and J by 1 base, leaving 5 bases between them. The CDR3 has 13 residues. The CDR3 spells CASSYGQNTEAFF. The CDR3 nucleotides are TGTGCCAGCAGTTACGGGCAGAACACTGAAGCTTTCTTT.

The CDR3 sequence: CSASPPWAFYNEQFF. The CDR3 DNA reads TGCAGTGCTAGTCCGCCGTGGGCTTTCTACAATGAGCAGTTCTTC. The gene calls are TRBV20-1 and TRBJ2-1; no clear D. This CDR3 region has 15 residues. Per the germline V gene, CDR1 is DFQATT and CDR2 is SNEGSKA (reference sequence). The V end was cut by 3 bases, the J end by 3 bases, with 15 bases between.

CDR3 in amino acids: CATSRADRGSYEQYF. CDR3 nucleotide sequence: TGTGCCACCAGCAGAGCCGACAGGGGTTCCTACGAGCAGTACTTC. J is TRBJ2-7 and V is TRBV15; TRBD1 matches 8 bases. V gave up 1 base and J gave up 1 base; unmatched junction bases: 3. The CDR3 length is 15 residues. CDR1 and CDR2 from the germline V gene are LNHNV and YYDKDF (reference sequence).

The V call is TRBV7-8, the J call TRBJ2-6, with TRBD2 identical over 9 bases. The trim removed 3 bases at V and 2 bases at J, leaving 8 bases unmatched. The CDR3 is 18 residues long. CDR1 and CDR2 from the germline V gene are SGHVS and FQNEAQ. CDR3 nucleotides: TGTGCCAGCAGCTTGTATGGGACTAGCCTCGCTGGGGCCAACGTCCTGACTTTC. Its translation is CASSLYGTSLAGANVLTF.

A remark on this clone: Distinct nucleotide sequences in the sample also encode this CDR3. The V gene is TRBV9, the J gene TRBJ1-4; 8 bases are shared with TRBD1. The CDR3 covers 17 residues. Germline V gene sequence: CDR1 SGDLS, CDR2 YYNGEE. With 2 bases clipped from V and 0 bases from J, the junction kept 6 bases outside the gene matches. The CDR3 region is CASSVSGQGATNEKLFF. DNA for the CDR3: TGTGCCAGCAGCGTCTCTGGACAGGGCGCAACTAATGAAAAACTGTTTTTT. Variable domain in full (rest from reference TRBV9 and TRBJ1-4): DSGVTQTPKHLITATGQRVTLRCSPRSGDLSVYWYQQSLDQGLQFLIQYYNGEERAKGNILERFSAQQFPDLHSELNLSSLELGDSALYFCASSVSGQGATNEKLFFGSGTQLSVL.

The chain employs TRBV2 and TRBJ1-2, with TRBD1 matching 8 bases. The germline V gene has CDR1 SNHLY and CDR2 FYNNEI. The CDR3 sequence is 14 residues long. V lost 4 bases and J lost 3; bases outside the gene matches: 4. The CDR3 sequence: CASSGDRGHYGYTF. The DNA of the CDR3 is TGTGCCAGCAGTGGAGACAGGGGCCACTATGGCTACACCTTC.

The CDR3: CASSQDSLSDTQYF. The DNA of the CDR3 is TGTGCCAGCAGCCAGGACAGCCTGTCGGATACGCAGTATTTT. This chain uses TRBV7-3 with TRBJ2-3, with TRBD1 as a possible D gene (6 bases). The germline V gene has CDR1 SGHTA and CDR2 FQGTGA. CDR3 length: 14 residues. With 5 bases removed from V and 6 bases from J, the gap between germline ends came to 15 bases.

CDR3 in DNA: TGTGCCAGCAGCAGGGGAAAAGGCAGGGAAAATTCTGAAGCTTTCTTT. Its protein is CASSRGKGRENSEAFF. The chain has TRBV21-1 and TRBJ1-1; the table assigns TRBD1, which was not confirmed against the DNA. TRBV21-1 is described as a pseudogene. The CDR3 contains 16 residues.

The DNA for the CDR3 is TGTGCCAGCAGCCCCCGTGGAGCGGTAGCGGGAGACGAGCAGTACTTC. Its translation is CASSPRGAVAGDEQYF. This chain joins TRBV7-2 and TRBJ2-7; TRBD2 matches at 9 bases. The CDR3 loop spans 16 amino acids. Per germline, CDR1 SGHTA and CDR2 FQGNSA. Unmatched junction bases numbered 13, after V lost 5 bases and J lost 5 bases.

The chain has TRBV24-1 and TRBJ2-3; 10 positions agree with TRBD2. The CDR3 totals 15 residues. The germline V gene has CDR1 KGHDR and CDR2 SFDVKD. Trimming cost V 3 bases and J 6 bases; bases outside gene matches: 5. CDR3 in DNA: TGTGCCACCAGTGATAGCGGGAGGGCCATGGATACGCAGTATTTT. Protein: CATSDSGRAMDTQYF.

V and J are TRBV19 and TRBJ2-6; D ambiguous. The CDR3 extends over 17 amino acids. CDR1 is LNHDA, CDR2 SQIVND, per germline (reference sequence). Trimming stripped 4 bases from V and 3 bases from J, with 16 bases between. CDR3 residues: CASSRNPIGGGANVLTF. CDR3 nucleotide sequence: TGTGCCAGTAGTAGGAATCCGATCGGCGGTGGGGCCAACGTCCTGACTTTC. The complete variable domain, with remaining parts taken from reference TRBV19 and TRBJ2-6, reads DGGITQSPKYLFRKEGQNVTLSCEQNLNHDAMYWYRQDPGQGLRLIYYSQIVNDFQKGDIAEGYSVSREKKESFPLTVTSAQKNPTAFYLCASSRNPIGGGANVLTFGAGSRLTVL.

CDR3 sequence reads: CASSAGQGASTDTQYF. CDR3 DNA sequence: TGTGCCAGCAGCGCAGGACAGGGGGCGAGCACAGATACGCAGTATTTT. The chain is built from TRBV5-6 and TRBJ2-3; 11 nucleotides align to TRBD1. The germline V gene has CDR1 SGHDT and CDR2 YYEEEE. Germline trimming cut 4 bases from V and 0 bases from J; bases unmatched to any gene: 4. The CDR3 contains 16 residues. The entire variable domain, with the rest obtained from reference TRBV5-6 and TRBJ2-3, is as follows: DAGVTQSPTHLIKTRGQQVTLRCSPKSGHDTVSWYQQALGQGPQFIFQYYEEEERQRGNFPDRFSGHQFPNYSSELNVNALLLGDSALYLCASSAGQGASTDTQYFGPGTRLTVL.